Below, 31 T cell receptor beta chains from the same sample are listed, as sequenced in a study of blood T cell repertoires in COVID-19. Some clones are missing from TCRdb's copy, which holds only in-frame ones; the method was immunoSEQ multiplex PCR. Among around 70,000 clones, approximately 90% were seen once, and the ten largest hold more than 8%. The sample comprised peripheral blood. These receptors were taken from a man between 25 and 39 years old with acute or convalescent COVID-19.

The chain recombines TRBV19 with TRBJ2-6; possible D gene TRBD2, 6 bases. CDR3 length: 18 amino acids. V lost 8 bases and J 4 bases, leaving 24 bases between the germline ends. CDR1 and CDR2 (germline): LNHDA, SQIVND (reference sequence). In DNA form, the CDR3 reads TGTGCCAGTTCTACTGCGGGATCACCTTCGTCGGGGGCCAACGTCCTGACTTTC. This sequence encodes CASSTAGSPSSGANVLTF.

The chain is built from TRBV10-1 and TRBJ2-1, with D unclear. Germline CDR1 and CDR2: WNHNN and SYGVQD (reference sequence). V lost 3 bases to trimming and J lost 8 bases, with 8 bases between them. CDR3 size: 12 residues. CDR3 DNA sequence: TGCGCCAGCAGTGATGCAGTACATGAGCAGTTCTTC. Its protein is CASSDAVHEQFF.

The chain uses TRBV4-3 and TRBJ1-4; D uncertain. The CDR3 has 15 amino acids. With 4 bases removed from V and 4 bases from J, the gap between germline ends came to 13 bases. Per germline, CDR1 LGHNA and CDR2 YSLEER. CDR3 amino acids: CASSPGGSLNEKLFF. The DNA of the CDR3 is TGCGCCAGCAGCCCGGGTGGGAGCCTTAATGAAAAACTGTTTTTT.

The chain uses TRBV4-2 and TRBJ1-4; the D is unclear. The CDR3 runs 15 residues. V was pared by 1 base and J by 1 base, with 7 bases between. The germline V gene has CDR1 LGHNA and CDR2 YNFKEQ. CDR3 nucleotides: TGTGCCAGCAGCCAAGCATACAGAACTAATGAAAAACTGTTTTTT. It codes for CASSQAYRTNEKLFF.

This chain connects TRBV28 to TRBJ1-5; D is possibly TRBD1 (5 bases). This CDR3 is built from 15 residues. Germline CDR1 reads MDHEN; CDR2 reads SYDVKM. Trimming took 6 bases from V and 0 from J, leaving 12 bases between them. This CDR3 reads CASRWDFNSNQPQHF. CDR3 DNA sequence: TGTGCCAGCAGATGGGACTTTAATAGCAATCAGCCCCAGCATTTT.

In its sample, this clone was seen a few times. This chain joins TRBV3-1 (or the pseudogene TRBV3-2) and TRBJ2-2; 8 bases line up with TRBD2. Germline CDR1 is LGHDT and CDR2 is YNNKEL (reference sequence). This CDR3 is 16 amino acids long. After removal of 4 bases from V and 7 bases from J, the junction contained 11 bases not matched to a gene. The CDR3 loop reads CASSLSGGGNGGELFF. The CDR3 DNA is TGTGCCAGCAGCCTTTCCGGCGGGGGGAACGGCGGGGAGCTGTTTTTT.

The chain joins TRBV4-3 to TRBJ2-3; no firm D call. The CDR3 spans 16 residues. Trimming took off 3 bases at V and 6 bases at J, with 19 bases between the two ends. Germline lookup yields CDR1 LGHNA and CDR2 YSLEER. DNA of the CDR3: TGCGCCAGCAGCCAGGGTGGGCAGGATCATGTGGATACGCAGTATTTT. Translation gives CASSQGGQDHVDTQYF.

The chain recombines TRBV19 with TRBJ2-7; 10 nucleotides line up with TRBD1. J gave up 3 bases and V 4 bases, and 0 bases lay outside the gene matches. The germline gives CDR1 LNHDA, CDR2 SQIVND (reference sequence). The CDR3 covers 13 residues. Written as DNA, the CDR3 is TGTGCCAGTAGTAGGACAGGGGGCTACGAGCAGTACTTC. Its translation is CASSRTGGYEQYF.

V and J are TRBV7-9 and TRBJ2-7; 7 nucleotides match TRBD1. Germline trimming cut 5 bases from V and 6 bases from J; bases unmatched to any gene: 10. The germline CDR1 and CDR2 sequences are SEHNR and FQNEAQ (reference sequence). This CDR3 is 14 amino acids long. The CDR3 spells CASSGTDSFGEQYF. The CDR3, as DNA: TGTGCCAGCAGCGGGACAGACAGTTTTGGCGAGCAGTACTTC. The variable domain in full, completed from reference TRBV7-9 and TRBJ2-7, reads DTGVSQNPRHKITKRGQNVTFRCDPISEHNRLYWYRQTLGQGPEFLTYFQNEAQLEKSRLLSDRFSAERPKGSFSTLEIQRTEQGDSAMYLCASSGTDSFGEQYFGPGTRLTVT.

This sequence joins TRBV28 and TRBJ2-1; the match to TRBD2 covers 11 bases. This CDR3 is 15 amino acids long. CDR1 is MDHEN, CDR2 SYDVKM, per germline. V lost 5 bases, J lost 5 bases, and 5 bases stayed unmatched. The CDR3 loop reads CASSTSGSQNNEQFF. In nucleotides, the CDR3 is TGTGCCAGCAGTACTAGCGGGAGCCAAAACAATGAGCAGTTCTTC.

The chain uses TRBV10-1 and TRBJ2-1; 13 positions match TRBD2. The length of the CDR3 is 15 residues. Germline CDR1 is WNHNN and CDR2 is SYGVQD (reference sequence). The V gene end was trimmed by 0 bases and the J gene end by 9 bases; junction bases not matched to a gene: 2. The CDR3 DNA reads TGCGCCAGCAGTGAGTCGACTAGCGGGAGGAGTGAGCAGTTCTTC. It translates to CASSESTSGRSEQFF.

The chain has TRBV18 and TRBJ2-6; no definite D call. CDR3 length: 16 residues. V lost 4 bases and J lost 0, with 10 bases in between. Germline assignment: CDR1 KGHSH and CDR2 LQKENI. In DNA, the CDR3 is TGTGCCAGCTCACGTCGACTGCTCTCTGGGGCCAACGTCCTGACTTTC. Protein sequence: CASSRRLLSGANVLTF.

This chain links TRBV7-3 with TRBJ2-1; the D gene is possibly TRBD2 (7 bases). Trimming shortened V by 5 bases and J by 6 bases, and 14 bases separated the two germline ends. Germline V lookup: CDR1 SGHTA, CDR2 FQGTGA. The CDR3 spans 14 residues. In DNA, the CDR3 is TGTGCCAGCAGCAAAGGACTAGGGGGCAATGAGCAGTTCTTC. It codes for CASSKGLGGNEQFF.

For the CDR3, the DNA is TGTGCCAGCTCCTCCATCACTCCGGTAGATACGCAGTATTTT. Amino acids: CASSSITPVDTQYF. The rearrangement uses TRBV7-9 and TRBJ2-3; D gene uncertain. The CDR3 sequence is 14 residues long. Germline values: CDR1 SEHNR, CDR2 FQNEAQ (reference sequence). V lost 8 bases to trimming and J lost 5 bases, with 17 bases between them.

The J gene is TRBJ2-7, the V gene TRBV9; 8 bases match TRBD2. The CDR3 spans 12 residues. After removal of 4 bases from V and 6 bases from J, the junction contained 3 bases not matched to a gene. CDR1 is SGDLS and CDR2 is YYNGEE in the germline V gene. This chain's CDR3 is CASSSGGVEQYF. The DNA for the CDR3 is TGTGCCAGCAGCTCCGGGGGGGTCGAGCAGTACTTC. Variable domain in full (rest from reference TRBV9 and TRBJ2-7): DSGVTQTPKHLITATGQRVTLRCSPRSGDLSVYWYQQSLDQGLQFLIQYYNGEERAKGNILERFSAQQFPDLHSELNLSSLELGDSALYFCASSSGGVEQYFGPGTRLTVT.

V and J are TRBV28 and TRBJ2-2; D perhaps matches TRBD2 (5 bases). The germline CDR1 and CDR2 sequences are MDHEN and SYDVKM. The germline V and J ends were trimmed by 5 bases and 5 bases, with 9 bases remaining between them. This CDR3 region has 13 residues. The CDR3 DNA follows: TGTGCCAGCAGTCTAAGGAGGACCGGGGAGCTGTTTTTT. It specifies CASSLRRTGELFF.

The DNA of the CDR3 is TGTGCCAGCAGTGGACTAGCGGGAGTCGATTTGTCCTACAATGAGCAGTTCTTC. Protein sequence: CASSGLAGVDLSYNEQFF. The rearrangement uses TRBV6-1 and TRBJ2-1; TRBD2 agrees at 12 bases. This CDR3 has 18 residues. V was clipped by 4 bases and J by 1 base; unmatched bases: 8. From germline, CDR1 is MNHNS and CDR2 SASEGT.

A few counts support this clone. The CDR3 is CASRSRVYNEQFF. CDR3 bases: TGTGCCAGCAGAAGCAGGGTCTACAATGAGCAGTTCTTC. The chain recombines TRBV2 with TRBJ2-1; a weak D match, TRBD1 (5 bases). V gave up 6 bases and J gave up 3 bases, with 9 bases separating them. Germline CDR1 reads SNHLY; CDR2 reads FYNNEI. The CDR3 totals 13 residues.

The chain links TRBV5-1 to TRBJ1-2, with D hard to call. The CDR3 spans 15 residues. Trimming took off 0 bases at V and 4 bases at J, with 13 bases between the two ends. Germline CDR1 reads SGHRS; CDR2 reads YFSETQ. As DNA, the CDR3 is TGCGCCAGCAGCTTGGTGCCATCGCGTGTCTATGGCTACACCTTC. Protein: CASSLVPSRVYGYTF.

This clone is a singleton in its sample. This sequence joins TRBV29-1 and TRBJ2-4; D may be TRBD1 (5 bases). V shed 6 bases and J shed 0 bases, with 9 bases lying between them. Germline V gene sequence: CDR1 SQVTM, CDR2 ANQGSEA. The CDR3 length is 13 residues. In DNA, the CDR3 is TGCAGCGTGACGACAGTAGCCAAAAACATTCAGTACTTC. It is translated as CSVTTVAKNIQYF. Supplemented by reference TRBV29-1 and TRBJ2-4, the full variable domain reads SAVISQKPSRDICQRGTSLTIQCQVDSQVTMMFWYRQQPGQSLTLIATANQGSEATYESGFVIDKFPISRPNLTFSTLTVSNMSPEDSSIYLCSVTTVAKNIQYFGAGTRLSVL.

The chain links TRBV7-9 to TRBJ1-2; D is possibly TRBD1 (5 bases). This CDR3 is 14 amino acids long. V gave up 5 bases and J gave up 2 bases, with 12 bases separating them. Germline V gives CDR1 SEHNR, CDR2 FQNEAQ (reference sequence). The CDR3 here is CASSRGGKNYGYTF. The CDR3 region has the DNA TGTGCCAGCAGCCGGGGCGGGAAAAACTATGGCTACACCTTC.

Here the CDR3 DNA reads TGTGCCAGCAGTACGGGGTACTCTGGAAACACCATATATTTT. The encoded protein is CASSTGYSGNTIYF. The V and J genes are TRBV6-5 and TRBJ1-3; D call uncertain. Per germline, CDR1 MNHEY and CDR2 SVGAGI. V was shortened by 5 bases and J by 0 bases, with 8 bases between the two germline ends. The CDR3 is 14 amino acids.

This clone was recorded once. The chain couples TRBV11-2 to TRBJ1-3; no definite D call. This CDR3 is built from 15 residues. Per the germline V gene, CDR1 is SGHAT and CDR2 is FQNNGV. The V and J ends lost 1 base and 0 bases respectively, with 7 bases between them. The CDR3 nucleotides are TGTGCCAGCAGCTTAGCGGGAAACTCTGGAAACACCATATATTTT. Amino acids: CASSLAGNSGNTIYF.

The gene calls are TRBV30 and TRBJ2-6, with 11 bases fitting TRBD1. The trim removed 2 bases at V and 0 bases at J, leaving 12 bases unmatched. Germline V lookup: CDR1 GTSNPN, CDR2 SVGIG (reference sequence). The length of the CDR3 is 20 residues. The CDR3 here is CAWSHPGQGGTTSGANVLTF. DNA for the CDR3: TGTGCCTGGAGTCATCCGGGACAGGGGGGAACTACCTCTGGGGCCAACGTCCTGACTTTC.

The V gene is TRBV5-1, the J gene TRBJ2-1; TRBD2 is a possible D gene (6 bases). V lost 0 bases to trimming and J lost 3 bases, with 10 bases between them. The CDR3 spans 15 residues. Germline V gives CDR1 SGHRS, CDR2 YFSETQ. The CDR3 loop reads CASSLELASYNEQFF. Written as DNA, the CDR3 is TGCGCCAGCAGCTTGGAGCTAGCGAGCTACAATGAGCAGTTCTTC. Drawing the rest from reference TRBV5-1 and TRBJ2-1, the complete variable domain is KAGVTQTPRYLIKTRGQQVTLSCSPISGHRSVSWYQQTPGQGLQFLFEYFSETQRNKGNFPGRFSGRQFSNSRSEMNVSTLELGDSALYLCASSLELASYNEQFFGPGTRLTVL.

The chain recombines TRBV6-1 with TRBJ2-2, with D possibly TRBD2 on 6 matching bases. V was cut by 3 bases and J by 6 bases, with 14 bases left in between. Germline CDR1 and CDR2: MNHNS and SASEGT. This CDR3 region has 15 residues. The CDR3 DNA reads TGTGCCAGCAGTGATTCAGGCGGGACCTCCGGGGAGCTGTTTTTT. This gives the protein CASSDSGGTSGELFF.

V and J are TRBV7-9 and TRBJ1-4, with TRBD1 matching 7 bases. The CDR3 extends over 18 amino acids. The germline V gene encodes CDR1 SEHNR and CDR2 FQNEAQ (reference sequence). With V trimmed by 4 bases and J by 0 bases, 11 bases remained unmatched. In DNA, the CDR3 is TGTGCCAGCAGCTCGAGACTAGGACAGGTTGCAACTAATGAAAAACTGTTTTTT. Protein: CASSSRLGQVATNEKLFF.

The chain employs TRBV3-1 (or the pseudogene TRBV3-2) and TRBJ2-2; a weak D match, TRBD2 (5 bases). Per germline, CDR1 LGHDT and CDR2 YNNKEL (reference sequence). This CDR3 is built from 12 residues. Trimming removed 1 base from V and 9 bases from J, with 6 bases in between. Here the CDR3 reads CASSQAGRELFF. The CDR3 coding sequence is TGTGCCAGCAGCCAAGCGGGGAGGGAGCTGTTTTTT.

The CDR3 sequence is CAGGPATNEKLFF. The DNA of the CDR3 is TGTGCTGGAGGGCCTGCAACTAATGAAAAACTGTTTTTT. The genes are TRBV30 and TRBJ1-4; no definite D call. The CDR3 sequence is 13 residues long. CDR1 and CDR2 (germline): GTSNPN, SVGIG (reference sequence).

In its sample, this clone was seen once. The CDR3 spells CASSVGRGIETQYF. The CDR3 DNA reads TGTGCCAGCAGCGTAGGTCGGGGGATTGAGACCCAGTACTTC. This chain links TRBV9 with TRBJ2-5; D possibly corresponds to TRBD2 (6 bases). The CDR3 has 14 residues. Trimming took off 0 bases at V and 5 bases at J, with 11 bases between the two ends. From germline, CDR1 is SGDLS and CDR2 YYNGEE. Combining the CDR3 with reference TRBV9 and TRBJ2-5 gives the whole variable domain DSGVTQTPKHLITATGQRVTLRCSPRSGDLSVYWYQQSLDQGLQFLIQYYNGEERAKGNILERFSAQQFPDLHSELNLSSLELGDSALYFCASSVGRGIETQYFGPGTRLLVL.

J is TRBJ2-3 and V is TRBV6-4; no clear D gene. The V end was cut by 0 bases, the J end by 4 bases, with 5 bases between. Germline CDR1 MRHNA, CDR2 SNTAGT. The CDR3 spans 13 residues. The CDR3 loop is CASSDSQADTQYF. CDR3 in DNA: TGTGCCAGCAGTGACTCCCAGGCAGATACGCAGTATTTT.